These 20 T cell receptor beta chains were sequenced from one sample in a study of T cell responses to AZD1222 COVID-19 vaccine. TCRdb keeps only in-frame clones here, not all; method: immunoSEQ multiplex PCR. The table records about 150,000 clones, about 89% of them present only once. Source: peripheral blood, taken on day 0 of MenACWY control vaccination. These receptors originate from an adult in good health.

This chain joins TRBV29-1 and TRBJ1-2; 8 bases fit TRBD1. V shed 2 bases, J shed 8 bases, and the junction held 4 bases outside the gene matches. This CDR3 spans 12 amino acids. Germline CDR1 reads SQVTM; CDR2 reads ANQGSEA. The CDR3 spells CSVERTGLGYTF. CDR3 bases: TGCAGCGTTGAACGGACAGGGCTCGGCTACACCTTC. The full variable domain, its missing parts supplied by reference TRBV29-1 and TRBJ1-2, is SAVISQKPSRDICQRGTSLTIQCQVDSQVTMMFWYRQQPGQSLTLIATANQGSEATYESGFVIDKFPISRPNLTFSTLTVSNMSPEDSSIYLCSVERTGLGYTFGSGTRLTVV.

J is TRBJ1-1 and V is TRBV19; D ambiguous. V was cut by 3 bases and J by 4 bases, with 12 bases left in between. Germline V gene data show CDR1 as LNHDA and CDR2 as SQIVND (reference sequence). The CDR3 is 14 residues long. The CDR3 DNA reads as TGTGCCAGTAGTATTGGAACAATCCTCACTGAAGCTTTCTTT. It encodes CASSIGTILTEAFF.

The V gene is TRBV6-5, the J gene TRBJ1-2; a weak D match, TRBD1 (6 bases). The ends were cut back, 2 bases at V and 7 bases at J, with 11 bases in the middle. The CDR3 is 13 amino acids. Germline assignment: CDR1 MNHEY and CDR2 SVGAGI. The DNA of the CDR3 is TGTGCCAGCAGTTACCACACCAGGGGTGGCTACACCTTC. Protein product: CASSYHTRGGYTF.

J is TRBJ1-4 and V is TRBV4-2; D perhaps matches TRBD1 (6 bases). From germline, CDR1 is LGHNA and CDR2 YNFKEQ. The CDR3 consists of 18 residues. With 0 bases removed from V and 0 bases from J, the gap between germline ends came to 14 bases. The CDR3 loop is CASSQDLRGGATNEKLFF. The DNA of the CDR3 is TGTGCCAGCAGCCAAGATCTAAGGGGGGGAGCAACTAATGAAAAACTGTTTTTT.

The chain has TRBV3-1 (or the pseudogene TRBV3-2) and TRBJ1-1; unclear D gene. This CDR3 has 14 amino acids. Trimming stripped 1 base from V and 6 bases from J, with 12 bases between. The germline CDR1 and CDR2 sequences are LGHDT and YNNKEL (reference sequence). The CDR3 bases are TGTGCCAGCAGCCAAGGTTTGATCGCGGCTGAAGCTTTCTTT. It encodes CASSQGLIAAEAFF.

The rearrangement links TRBV19 to TRBJ1-5, with TRBD1 matching over 10 bases. CDR1 and CDR2 (germline): LNHDA, SQIVND (reference sequence). This CDR3 region has 17 residues. With V trimmed by 4 bases and J by 3 bases, 9 bases remained unmatched. The CDR3 DNA is TGTGCCAGTAGTAGCCGGGACAGGGGCCGCTACAATCAGCCCCAGCATTTT. Translation: CASSSRDRGRYNQPQHF.

This sequence joins TRBV3-1 (or the pseudogene TRBV3-2) and TRBJ2-3, with a possible D match to TRBD2 (5 bases). CDR1 and CDR2 (germline): LGHDT, YNNKEL (reference sequence). CDR3 size: 14 residues. V dropped 1 base and J dropped 6 bases, with 11 bases sitting between them. CDR3 sequence (DNA): TGTGCCAGCAGCCAAGCTAGCAGTAGGGATACGCAGTATTTT. This encodes CASSQASSRDTQYF.

The chain couples TRBV2 to TRBJ2-7; TRBD1 is a possible D gene (5 bases). The CDR3 loop spans 15 amino acids. Germline loops: CDR1 SNHLY, CDR2 FYNNEI. The V end lost 3 bases, the J end lost 4 bases, and 16 bases lay between the germline ends. CDR3 protein: CASSDPRTSIYEQYF. The CDR3 nucleotides read TGTGCCAGCAGTGATCCACGGACAAGCATTTACGAGCAGTACTTC.

The chain couples TRBV10-3 to TRBJ1-1; D not resolved. Per the germline V gene, CDR1 is ENHRY and CDR2 is SYGVKD. There are 15 residues in the CDR3. Deletions cut 4 bases from V and 0 bases from J, with 12 bases between. CDR3 sequence reads: CAISGRSIMNTEAFF. In nucleotides, the CDR3 is TGTGCCATCAGTGGACGGAGCATCATGAACACTGAAGCTTTCTTT.

V is TRBV6-4 and J is TRBJ1-5; D gene ambiguous. Trimming shortened V by 8 bases and J by 1 base, and 6 bases separated the two germline ends. The germline CDR1 and CDR2 sequences are MRHNA and SNTAGT. CDR3 length equals 12 residues. CDR3 in amino acids: CASVKSNQPQHF. The CDR3 bases are TGTGCCAGCGTCAAGAGCAATCAGCCCCAGCATTTT.

The V gene is TRBV7-8, the J gene TRBJ1-6; 9 bases map to TRBD1. The CDR3 has 15 amino acids. Germline V gene data show CDR1 as SGHVS and CDR2 as FQNEAQ. V lost 5 bases, J lost 8 bases, and 7 bases stayed unmatched. CDR3: CASSTGQGAYSPLHF. Written as DNA, the CDR3 is TGTGCCAGCAGCACGGGACAGGGAGCGTATTCACCCCTCCACTTT.

The chain carries TRBV2 and TRBJ1-5; D is ambiguous. The CDR3 spans 14 residues. Germline V gives CDR1 SNHLY, CDR2 FYNNEI. V lost 6 bases, J lost 1 base, and 10 bases lay in between. The CDR3 loop is CASSSTASNQPQHF. The CDR3 nucleotides are TGTGCCAGCAGCTCCACGGCGAGCAATCAGCCCCAGCATTTT.

This chain connects TRBV4-1 to TRBJ2-3, with 9 bases aligning to TRBD1. Germline V lookup: CDR1 MGHRA, CDR2 YSYEKL. Trimming took 1 base from V and 7 from J; bases not matched to a gene: 9. This CDR3 has 16 residues. This CDR3 is CASSQGTGGAVNTQYF. The CDR3 DNA sequence: TGCGCCAGCAGCCAAGGAACAGGGGGCGCGGTCAATACGCAGTATTTT.

The chain joins TRBV27 to TRBJ1-2; TRBD1 might be the D (5 bases). Germline V gene sequence: CDR1 MNHEY, CDR2 SMNVEV (reference sequence). V shed 3 bases and J shed 4 bases, with 15 bases lying between them. The CDR3 is 15 residues long. This CDR3 reads CASSFRQGVRYGYTF. For the CDR3, the DNA is TGTGCCAGCAGTTTTCGCCAAGGGGTGCGCTATGGCTACACCTTC.

In this sample, this clone turned up once. The chain joins TRBV5-1 to TRBJ1-6; D call uncertain. CDR1 and CDR2 (germline): SGHRS, YFSETQ. The CDR3 is 15 amino acids. Trimming removed 0 bases from V and 8 bases from J, with 12 bases in between. In DNA, the CDR3 is TGCGCCAGCAGCTTGGTTGGGTCTAATGATTCACCCCTCCACTTT. It is translated as CASSLVGSNDSPLHF.

The chain joins TRBV19 to TRBJ1-5; 8 nucleotides match TRBD1. CDR3 length equals 16 residues. V lost 5 bases, J lost 4 bases, and 10 bases stayed unmatched. The germline gives CDR1 LNHDA, CDR2 SQIVND (reference sequence). The CDR3 bases are TGTGCCAGTAGTGCCCGTTTGGACAGGGCGAATCAGCCCCAGCATTTT. The encoded protein is CASSARLDRANQPQHF.

The rearrangement joins TRBV5-1 to TRBJ2-1, with 9 positions matching TRBD1. Germline values: CDR1 SGHRS, CDR2 YFSETQ. V dropped 4 bases and J dropped 8; count of bases not matched to a gene: 10. The CDR3 totals 15 residues. As DNA, the CDR3 is TGCGCCAGCAGCGTTACCGGACAGGGGAACCATGAGCAGTTCTTC. Protein product: CASSVTGQGNHEQFF.

The rearrangement links TRBV14 to TRBJ2-1; 9 bases agree with TRBD2. Germline V CDR1 and CDR2: SGHDN, FVKESK. This CDR3 comprises 16 residues. With V trimmed by 7 bases and J by 6 bases, 13 bases remained unmatched. The CDR3 spells CASTPLLAGVINEQFF. For the CDR3, the DNA is TGTGCCAGCACCCCGTTGTTAGCGGGAGTAATCAATGAGCAGTTCTTC.

The chain recombines TRBV24-1 with TRBJ2-5; maybe TRBD2 (6 bases). This CDR3 region has 18 residues. The V gene lost 6 bases and the J gene lost 5 bases, with 27 bases spanning the gap. Germline V gene data show CDR1 as KGHDR and CDR2 as SFDVKD. The CDR3 spells CATSWSANPSGRGETQYF. CDR3 DNA sequence: TGTGCCACCAGTTGGTCAGCCAATCCATCGGGCCGGGGGGAGACCCAGTACTTC.

The genes are TRBV6-5 and TRBJ1-1; D is unresolved. Trimming took off 9 bases at V and 5 bases at J, with 13 bases between the two ends. The length of the CDR3 is 12 residues. Germline-derived CDR1 and CDR2 are MNHEY and SVGAGI. In DNA form, the CDR3 reads TGTGCCAGTACTTTTGTTGGTACTGAAGCTTTCTTT. Protein: CASTFVGTEAFF.